This TCR beta chain appears in the sequencing data of a study of neurological immune-mediated disorders (dated by TCRdb to about 2019). For the study in its entirety: Of the approximately 34 multiple sclerosis patients, some 30 had relapsing-remitting MS and 3 had secondary progressive MS. Using UMI-based sequencing, the study compared peripheral blood TCR-beta repertoires from patients with HTLV-I-associated myelopathy (HAM/TSP), patients with multiple sclerosis, and healthy controls. The roughly 110 TCR-beta libraries included longitudinal samples, technical triplicates and paired sorted CD4+ and CD8+ T-cell subsets alongside PBMC samples. The cohort comprised 60 to 75 subjects: roughly 14 HAM/TSP patients, some 34 multiple sclerosis patients and approximately 20 healthy controls.

Study-wide conclusions, independent of this receptor: Across subjects, expanded clones never shared an identical CDR3 amino acid sequence, which suggests that the TCR-beta repertoires in every group were private. In a phylogenetic analysis, the repertoires of 18 out of 34 MS patients fell into a single cluster of related CDR3 sequences, pointing to a possible signature at the repertoire level. The MS cluster showed no association with clinical or MRI features, and the authors stated that larger cohorts are needed. The highest TCR clonal expansion was observed in HAM/TSP patients, whereas the lowest was observed in MS patients, even when compared with healthy controls.

To synthesize cDNA, template-switch 5'RACE was performed with a primer carrying a 10-nucleotide random unique molecular identifier so that each TCR transcript was tagged. Every sequencing run yielded over 160 million TCR-beta sequences covering 15-18 subjects. Total RNA was extracted with the RNeasy kit. TCR-beta VDJ regions were amplified with primers for the TCR constant region and the 5'RACE anchor, using the KAPA Real-time Library Amplification kit. A first PCR added sample indexes and Illumina adaptors, and a second PCR then raised library yield. After Ampure bead purification, the roughly 650 bp TCR product was size-selected on a 2% E-gel SizeSelection system. Before pooling, library quality was assessed on a Bioanalyzer, concentration was determined with Qubit, and library quantification was performed with the Kapa Library Quantification kit. Paired-end 2 x 150 bp sequencing of the libraries was performed on an Illumina HiSeq 2500. To increase sequence diversity, roughly 24-31% phiX was spiked into each library pool. The source study handled its data this way. Quality-filtered reads were processed with the UMI-based MiGEC pipeline, and over 90% of raw TCR sequences were removed by the MiGEC pipeline during error correction. VDJ genes were aligned to IMGT germline references, and clonotypes were defined by unique CDR3 amino acid sequence plus V-J genes. Clonal expansion, Shannon diversity, and CDR3 relatedness (CalcPairwiseDistances, ClusterSamples) were evaluated with VDJtools, and phylogenetic trees were built with CLCbio workbench. A clone was classed as expanded if it had 8 or more unique UMIs, a cutoff based on coefficient-of-variation modelling across technical triplicates. TCRdb reanalyzed the raw reads on its own, using fastp at Q25 for trimming and MiXCR for clone calling, and kept in-frame beta chains. Every CDR3 protein is listed once, alongside the most common genes and DNA of its rows. What appears here as the V and J calls and clone size reflects TCRdb's work, not the paper's. This sample has around 68,000 distinct CDR3 sequences in its table, and over 4% of those were observed once. The ten top clones hold 2.5% to 3% of the sample.

This clonotype was found many times. The target of this receptor is not known. No qualities accompany the bases; no much larger clone lies one base away. For unsorted PBMC libraries, 2 million PBMCs were used after storage in RNAlater at -80 degrees C until RNA extraction. The multiple sclerosis patients were enrolled in a US clinical protocol that used magnetic resonance imaging to evaluate disease progression. Peripheral blood underwent Ficoll-Hypaque density gradient centrifugation to isolate PBMCs, which were then cryopreserved in liquid nitrogen. V is clipped by 1 base and J by 1 base, and the sequence between their germline boundaries is 14 bases long. CDR1 is given as SGHTA and CDR2 as FQGNSA, both from the germline V gene. The CDR3 holds 17 amino acids from the cysteine to the phenylalanine. Only the CDR3 part of the read is kept: 51 bases, read in frame from the first base.

The chain is made from TRBV7-2 and TRBJ1-3; confidence is insufficient to name the D gene. The sequence derives from a man aged 45-60 years with multiple sclerosis. Sequences were obtained from PBMCs. The DNA is as follows: TGTGCCAGCAGCTTAGAGGCGGGCGGGATATCTGGAAACACCATATATTTT. The resulting protein is CASSLEAGGISGNTIYF.